This T cell receptor beta chain was observed in a study of T-cell reconstitution after alpha-beta-depleted transplantation in children. The library targeted TCRbeta and was prepared with unique molecular identifiers. Each CDR3 protein is one row after TCRdb ran MiXCR on the PCR reads. Among about 980,000 distinct CDR3 sequences listed, about 29% were seen once. Trimming cost V 6 bases and J 6 bases; bases outside gene matches: 6. The germline gives CDR1 SGHTA, CDR2 FQGNSA. The CDR3 consists of 13 residues. As concerns this clonotype: Antigen: not known.

Study-wide results and caveats: Newly generated T cells supplied most T-cell counts and diversity one year post-transplant. Several hundred expanded graft clones reportedly supplied alpha-beta T cells about two months after transplant. It was surviving recipient T cells and thymic progenitors that gave some patients high TCRbeta diversity at day 60.

The source of this sequence is a boy under two years old who had a stem cell transplant for SCID, so the T cells may come from the graft donor. This chain links TRBV7-2 with TRBJ2-5; 8 bases are shared with TRBD1. This specimen was PBMCs, mostly from graft donor cells, taken 360 days after TCRalphabeta/CD19-depleted stem cell transplant. The chain's CDR3 is CASRGQAAQTQYF. CDR3 DNA sequence: TGTGCCAGCAGGGGACAGGCCGCCCAGACCCAGTACTTC.